This T cell receptor beta chain came from a study of patients and donors after allogeneic stem cell transplantation. The V gene lost 0 bases and the J gene lost 1 base, with 9 bases spanning the gap. The CDR3 extends over 15 amino acids. CDR1 LGHDT and CDR2 YNNKEL come from the germline V gene (reference sequence). This clonotype occurred once. MiXCR, applied by TCRdb to the RT-PCR reads, yields one record per CDR3 protein. The table shows approximately 98,000 distinct CDR3 sequences, with around 36% occurring only once. This sequence joins TRBV3-1 and TRBJ1-1, with D perhaps matching TRBD1 (6 bases). The TCR originated in a human donor who was either an allogeneic HSCT recipient or a stem cell or donor lymphocyte infusion donor (not recorded which). It is not recorded whose cells these are; they may come from a transplant donor. Sequenced input: blood, either unsorted or a sorted T cell fraction (not recorded which). CDR3 nucleotide sequence: TGTGCCAGCAGCCAAGAGGGGGGCCGGAACACTGAAGCTTTCTTT. Residues: CASSQEGGRNTEAFF.